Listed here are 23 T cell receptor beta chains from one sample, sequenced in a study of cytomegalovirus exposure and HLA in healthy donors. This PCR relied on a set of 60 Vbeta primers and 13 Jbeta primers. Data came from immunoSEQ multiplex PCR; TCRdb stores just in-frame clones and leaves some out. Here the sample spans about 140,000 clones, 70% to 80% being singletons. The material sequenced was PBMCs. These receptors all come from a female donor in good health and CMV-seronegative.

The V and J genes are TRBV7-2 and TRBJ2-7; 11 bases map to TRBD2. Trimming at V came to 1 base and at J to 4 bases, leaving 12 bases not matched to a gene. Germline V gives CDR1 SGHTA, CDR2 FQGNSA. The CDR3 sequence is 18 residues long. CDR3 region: CASSLVGSGRVKSYEQYF. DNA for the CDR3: TGTGCCAGCAGCTTAGTCGGTAGCGGGAGGGTTAAGTCTTACGAGCAGTACTTC.

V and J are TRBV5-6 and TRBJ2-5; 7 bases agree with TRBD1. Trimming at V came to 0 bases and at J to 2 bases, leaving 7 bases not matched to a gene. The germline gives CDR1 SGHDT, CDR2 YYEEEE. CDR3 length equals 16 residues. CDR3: CASSLEFTTGQETQYF. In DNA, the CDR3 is TGTGCCAGCAGCTTGGAGTTTACGACAGGGCAAGAGACCCAGTACTTC.

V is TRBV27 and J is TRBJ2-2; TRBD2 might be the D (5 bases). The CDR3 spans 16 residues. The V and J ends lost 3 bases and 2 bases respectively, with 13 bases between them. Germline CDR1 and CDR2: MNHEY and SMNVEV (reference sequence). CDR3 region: CASSFYRADNTGELFF. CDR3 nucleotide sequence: TGTGCCAGCAGTTTCTATCGAGCGGATAACACCGGGGAGCTGTTTTTT.

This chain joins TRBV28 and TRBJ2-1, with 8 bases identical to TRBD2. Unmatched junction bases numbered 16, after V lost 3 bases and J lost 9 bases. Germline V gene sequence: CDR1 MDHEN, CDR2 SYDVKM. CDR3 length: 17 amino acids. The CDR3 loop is CASSFRIGGGQESEQFF. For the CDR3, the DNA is TGTGCCAGCAGTTTCCGGATCGGGGGGGGCCAGGAGAGTGAGCAGTTCTTC.

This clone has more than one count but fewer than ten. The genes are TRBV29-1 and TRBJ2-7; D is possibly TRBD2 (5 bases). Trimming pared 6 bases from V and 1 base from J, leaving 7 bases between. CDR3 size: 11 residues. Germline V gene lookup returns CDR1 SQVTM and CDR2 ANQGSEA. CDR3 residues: CSVEGSYEQYF. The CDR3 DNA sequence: TGCAGCGTCGAGGGATCCTACGAGCAGTACTTC.

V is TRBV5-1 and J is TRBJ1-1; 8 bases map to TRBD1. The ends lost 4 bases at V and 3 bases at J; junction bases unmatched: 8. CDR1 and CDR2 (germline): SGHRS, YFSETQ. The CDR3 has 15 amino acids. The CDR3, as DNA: TGCGCCAGCAGCCTGGTGGCAGGGGGCTACACTGAAGCTTTCTTT. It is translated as CASSLVAGGYTEAFF.

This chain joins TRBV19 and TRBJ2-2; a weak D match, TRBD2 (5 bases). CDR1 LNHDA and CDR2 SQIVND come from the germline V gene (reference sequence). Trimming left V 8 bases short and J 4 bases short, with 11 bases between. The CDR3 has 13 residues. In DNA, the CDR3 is TGTGCCAGTGCGTCGGGGAGCACCGGGGAGCTGTTTTTT. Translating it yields CASASGSTGELFF.

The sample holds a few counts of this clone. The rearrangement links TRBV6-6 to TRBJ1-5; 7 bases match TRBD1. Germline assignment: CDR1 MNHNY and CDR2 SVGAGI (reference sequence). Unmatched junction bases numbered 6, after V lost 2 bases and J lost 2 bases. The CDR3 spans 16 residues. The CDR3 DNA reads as TGTGCCAGCAGTTACCCGACAGGGAGCGGCAATCAGCCCCAGCATTTT. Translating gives CASSYPTGSGNQPQHF.

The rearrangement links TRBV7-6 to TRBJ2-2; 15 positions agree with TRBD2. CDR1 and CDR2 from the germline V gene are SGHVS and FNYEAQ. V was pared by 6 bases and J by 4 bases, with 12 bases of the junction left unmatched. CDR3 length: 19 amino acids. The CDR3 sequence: CASSHRWTSGGGITGELFF. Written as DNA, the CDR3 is TGTGCCAGCAGTCACCGCTGGACTAGCGGGGGGGGAATCACCGGGGAGCTGTTTTTT.

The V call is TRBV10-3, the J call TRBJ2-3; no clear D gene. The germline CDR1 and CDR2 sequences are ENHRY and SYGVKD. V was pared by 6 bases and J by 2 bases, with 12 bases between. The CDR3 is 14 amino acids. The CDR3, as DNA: TGTGCCATCAGGGAATCGGAGCCCACAGATACGCAGTATTTT. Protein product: CAIRESEPTDTQYF.

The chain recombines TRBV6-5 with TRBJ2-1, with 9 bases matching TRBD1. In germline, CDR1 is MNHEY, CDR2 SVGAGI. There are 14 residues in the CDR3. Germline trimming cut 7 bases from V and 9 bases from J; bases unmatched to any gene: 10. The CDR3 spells CASTQVQGAGEQFF. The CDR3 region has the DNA TGTGCCAGCACCCAAGTACAGGGGGCTGGTGAGCAGTTCTTC.

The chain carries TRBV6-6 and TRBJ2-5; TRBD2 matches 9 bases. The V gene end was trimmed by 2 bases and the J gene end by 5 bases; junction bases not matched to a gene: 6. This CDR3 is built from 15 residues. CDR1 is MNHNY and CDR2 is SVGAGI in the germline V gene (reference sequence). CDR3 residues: CASSYLAGGPETQYF. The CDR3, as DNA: TGTGCCAGCAGTTACCTTGCGGGGGGGCCCGAGACCCAGTACTTC.

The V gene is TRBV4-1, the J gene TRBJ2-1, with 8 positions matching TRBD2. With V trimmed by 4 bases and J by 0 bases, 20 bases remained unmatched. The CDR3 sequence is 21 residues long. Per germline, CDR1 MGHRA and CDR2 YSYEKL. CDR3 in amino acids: CASSRRTSLWLEEFSYNEQFF. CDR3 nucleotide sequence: TGCGCCAGCAGCCGTCGGACTAGCCTCTGGCTGGAGGAGTTCTCCTACAATGAGCAGTTCTTC.

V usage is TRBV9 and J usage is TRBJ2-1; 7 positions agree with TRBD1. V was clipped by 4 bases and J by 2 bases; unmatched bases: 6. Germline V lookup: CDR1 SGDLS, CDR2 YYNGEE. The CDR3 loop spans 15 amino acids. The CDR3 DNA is TGTGCCAGCAGCCCGCCGGGACAGCCCTACAATGAGCAGTTCTTC. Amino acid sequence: CASSPPGQPYNEQFF.

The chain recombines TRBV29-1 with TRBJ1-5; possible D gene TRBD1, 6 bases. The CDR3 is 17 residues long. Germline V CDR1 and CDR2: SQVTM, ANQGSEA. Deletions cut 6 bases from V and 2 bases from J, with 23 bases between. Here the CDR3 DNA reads TGCAGCGTACCACCCCACCGGGACACGTCGGGCAATCAGCCCCAGCATTTT. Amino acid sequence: CSVPPHRDTSGNQPQHF.

CDR3 amino acids: CASSGAGGTGELFF. The DNA for the CDR3 is TGTGCCAGCAGCGGAGCGGGGGGCACCGGGGAGCTGTTTTTT. The V and J genes are TRBV27 and TRBJ2-2, with TRBD2 matching 9 bases. Germline V gene sequence: CDR1 MNHEY, CDR2 SMNVEV (reference sequence). The CDR3 sequence is 14 residues long. V gave up 6 bases and J gave up 4 bases; unmatched junction bases: 3.

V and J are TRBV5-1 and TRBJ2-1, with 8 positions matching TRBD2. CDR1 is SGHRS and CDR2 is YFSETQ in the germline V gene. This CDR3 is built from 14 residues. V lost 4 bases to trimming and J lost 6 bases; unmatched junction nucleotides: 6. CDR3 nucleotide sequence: TGCGCCAGCAGCCCTCAGACTAGCGCCAATGAGCAGTTCTTC. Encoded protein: CASSPQTSANEQFF.

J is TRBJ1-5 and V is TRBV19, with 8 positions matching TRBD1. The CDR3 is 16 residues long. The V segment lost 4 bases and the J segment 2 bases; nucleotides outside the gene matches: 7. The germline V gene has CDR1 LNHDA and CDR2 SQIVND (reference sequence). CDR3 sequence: CASSNSGGSGNQPQHF. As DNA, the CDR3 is TGTGCCAGTAGTAATTCAGGGGGCAGTGGCAATCAGCCCCAGCATTTT. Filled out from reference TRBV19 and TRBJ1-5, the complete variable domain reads DGGITQSPKYLFRKEGQNVTLSCEQNLNHDAMYWYRQDPGQGLRLIYYSQIVNDFQKGDIAEGYSVSREKKESFPLTVTSAQKNPTAFYLCASSNSGGSGNQPQHFGDGTRLSIL.

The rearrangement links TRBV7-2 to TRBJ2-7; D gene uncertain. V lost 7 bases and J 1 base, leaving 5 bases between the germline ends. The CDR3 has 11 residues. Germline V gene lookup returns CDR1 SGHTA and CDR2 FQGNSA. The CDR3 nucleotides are TGTGCCAGCACCCAATCCTACGAGCAGTACTTC. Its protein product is CASTQSYEQYF. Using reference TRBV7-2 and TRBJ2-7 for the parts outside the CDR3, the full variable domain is GAGVSQSPSNKVTEKGKDVELRCDPISGHTALYWYRQSLGQGLEFLIYFQGNSAPDKSGLPSDRFSAERTGGSVSTLTIQRTQQEDSAVYLCASTQSYEQYFGPGTRLTVT.

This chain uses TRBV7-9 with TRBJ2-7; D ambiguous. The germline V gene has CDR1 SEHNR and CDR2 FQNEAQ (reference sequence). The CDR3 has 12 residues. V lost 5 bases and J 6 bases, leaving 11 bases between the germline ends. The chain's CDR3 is CASSKTVSEQYF. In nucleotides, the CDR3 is TGTGCCAGCAGCAAGACTGTTTCCGAGCAGTACTTC.

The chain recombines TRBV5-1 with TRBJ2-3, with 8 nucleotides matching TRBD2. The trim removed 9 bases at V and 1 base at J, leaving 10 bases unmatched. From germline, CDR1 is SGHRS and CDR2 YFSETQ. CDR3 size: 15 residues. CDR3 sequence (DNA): TGCGCCACCCGAGAAGGACTAGCCGGCACAGATACGCAGTATTTT. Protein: CATREGLAGTDTQYF.

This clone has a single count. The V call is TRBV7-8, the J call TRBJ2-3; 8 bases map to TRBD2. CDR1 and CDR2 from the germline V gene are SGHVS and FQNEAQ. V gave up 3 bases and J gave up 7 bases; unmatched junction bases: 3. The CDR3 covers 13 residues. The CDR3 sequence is CASSFGGANTQYF. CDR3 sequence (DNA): TGTGCCAGCAGCTTCGGGGGGGCAAATACGCAGTATTTT.

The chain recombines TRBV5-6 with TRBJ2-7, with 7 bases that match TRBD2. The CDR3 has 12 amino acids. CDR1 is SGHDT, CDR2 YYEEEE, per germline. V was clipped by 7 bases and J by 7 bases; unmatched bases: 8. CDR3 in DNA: TGTGCCAGCCGGACTTGGGGAGGGGAGCAGTACTTC. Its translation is CASRTWGGEQYF.